The source of this T cell receptor (beta chain) is a study of early T cells in non-severe SARS-CoV-2 infection. For the study at large: Bulk RNA taken from unsorted whole blood was sequenced, leaving chains unpaired.

Germline V gene sequence: CDR1 SGHVS, CDR2 FQNEAQ. This CDR3 region has 15 residues. V was pared by 4 bases and J by 4 bases, with 14 bases between. This clonotype has ten or more counts. Its specificity is not known. Unique molecular identifiers were affixed to single, distinct cDNA molecules. TCRdb called the 5' RACE reads again in MiXCR, with one record for every CDR3 protein. The table includes tens of thousands of distinct CDR3 sequences, approximately 11% detected once. Study-level results: Matching with VDJdb favored anti-spike CD8 responses (missing private and CD4 specificities).

This specimen consisted of whole blood, obtained at baseline. The sequence came from an adult who was a healthcare worker with PCR-confirmed SARS-CoV-2 infection or an uninfected control (not recorded which). The rearrangement links TRBV7-8 to TRBJ1-5; D is possibly TRBD1 (6 bases). CDR3 in DNA: TGTGCCAGCAGCTCGTCGACAGGATTTAATCAGCCCCAGCATTTT. Residues: CASSSSTGFNQPQHF.